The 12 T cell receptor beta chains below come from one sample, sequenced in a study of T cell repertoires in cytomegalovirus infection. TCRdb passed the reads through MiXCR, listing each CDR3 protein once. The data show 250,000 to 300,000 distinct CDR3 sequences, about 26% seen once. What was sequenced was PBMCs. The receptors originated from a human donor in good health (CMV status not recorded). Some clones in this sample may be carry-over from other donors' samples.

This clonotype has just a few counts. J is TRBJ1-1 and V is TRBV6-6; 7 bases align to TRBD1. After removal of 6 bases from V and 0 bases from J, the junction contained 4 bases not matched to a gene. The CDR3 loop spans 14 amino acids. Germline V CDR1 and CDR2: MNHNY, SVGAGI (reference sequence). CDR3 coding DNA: TGTGCCAGCAGGTCCGGGACAGTGAACACTGAAGCTTTCTTT. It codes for CASRSGTVNTEAFF.

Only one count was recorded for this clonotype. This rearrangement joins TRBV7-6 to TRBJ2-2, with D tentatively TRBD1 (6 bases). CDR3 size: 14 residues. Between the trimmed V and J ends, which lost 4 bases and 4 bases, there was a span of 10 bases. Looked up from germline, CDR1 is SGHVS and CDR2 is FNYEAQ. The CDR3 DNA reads TGTGCCAGCAGCTCCCGAGGGGGCACCGGGGAGCTGTTTTTT. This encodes CASSSRGGTGELFF. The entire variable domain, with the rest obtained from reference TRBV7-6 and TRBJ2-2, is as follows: GAGVSQSPRYKVTKRGQDVALRCDPISGHVSLYWYRQALGQGPEFLTYFNYEAQQDKSGLPNDRFSAERPEGSISTLTIQRTEQRDSAMYRCASSSRGGTGELFFGEGSRLTVL.

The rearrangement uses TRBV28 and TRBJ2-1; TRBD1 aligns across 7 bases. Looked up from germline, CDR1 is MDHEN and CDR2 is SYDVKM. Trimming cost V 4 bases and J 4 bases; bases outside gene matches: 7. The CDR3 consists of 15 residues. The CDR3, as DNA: TGTGCCAGCAGTTCCAACAGGGGTGATTACAATGAGCAGTTCTTC. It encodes CASSSNRGDYNEQFF.

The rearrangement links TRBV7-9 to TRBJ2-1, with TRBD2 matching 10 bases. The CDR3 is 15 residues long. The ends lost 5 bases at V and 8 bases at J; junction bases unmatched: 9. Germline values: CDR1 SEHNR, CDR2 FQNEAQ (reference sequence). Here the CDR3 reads CASSKGLAIEDEQFF. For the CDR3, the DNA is TGTGCCAGCAGCAAGGGACTAGCGATCGAGGATGAGCAGTTCTTC.

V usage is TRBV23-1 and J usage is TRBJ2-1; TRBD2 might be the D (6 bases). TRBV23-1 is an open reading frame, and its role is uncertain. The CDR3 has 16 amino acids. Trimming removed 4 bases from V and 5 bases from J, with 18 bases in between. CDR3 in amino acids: CASSRLGSRDHNEQFF. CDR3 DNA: TGCGCCAGCAGTCGTCTGGGGTCGCGGGACCACAATGAGCAGTTCTTC.

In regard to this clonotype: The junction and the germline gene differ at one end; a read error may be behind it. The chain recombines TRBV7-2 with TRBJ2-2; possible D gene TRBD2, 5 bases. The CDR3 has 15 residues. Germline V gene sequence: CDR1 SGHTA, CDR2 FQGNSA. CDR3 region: CASSLGATGTGELVF. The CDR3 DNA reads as TGTGCCAGCAGCTTAGGCGCTACGGGCACCGGGGAGCTGGTTTTT.

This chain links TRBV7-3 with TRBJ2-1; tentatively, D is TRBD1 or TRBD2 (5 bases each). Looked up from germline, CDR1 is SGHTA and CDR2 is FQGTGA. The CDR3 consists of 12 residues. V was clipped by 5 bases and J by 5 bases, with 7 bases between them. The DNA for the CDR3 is TGTGCCAGCAGCGGGGGACACAATGAGCAGTTCTTC. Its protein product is CASSGGHNEQFF.

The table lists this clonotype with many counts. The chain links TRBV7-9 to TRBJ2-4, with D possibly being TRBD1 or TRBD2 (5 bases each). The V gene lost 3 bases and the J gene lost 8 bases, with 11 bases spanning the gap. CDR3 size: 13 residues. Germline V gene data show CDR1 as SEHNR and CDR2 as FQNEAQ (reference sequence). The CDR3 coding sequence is TGTGCCAGCAGCTTCCCAGGGACGGACATTCAGTACTTC. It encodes CASSFPGTDIQYF.

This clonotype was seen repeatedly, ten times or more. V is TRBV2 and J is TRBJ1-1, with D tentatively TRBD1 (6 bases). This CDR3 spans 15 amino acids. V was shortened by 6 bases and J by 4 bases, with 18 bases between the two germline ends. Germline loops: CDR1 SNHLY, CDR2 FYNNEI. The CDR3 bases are TGTGCCAGCAGCGCCGTACAACAGGGAAGCACTGAAGCTTTCTTT. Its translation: CASSAVQQGSTEAFF. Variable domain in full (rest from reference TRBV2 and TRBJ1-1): EPEVTQTPSHQVTQMGQEVILRCVPISNHLYFYWYRQILGQKVEFLVSFYNNEISEKSEIFDDQFSVERPDGSNFTLKIRSTKLEDSAMYFCASSAVQQGSTEAFFGQGTRLTVV.

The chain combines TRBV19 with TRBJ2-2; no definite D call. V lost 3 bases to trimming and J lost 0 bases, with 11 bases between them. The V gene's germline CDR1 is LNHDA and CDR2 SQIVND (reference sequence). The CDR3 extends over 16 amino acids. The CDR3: CASSMAHIANTGELFF. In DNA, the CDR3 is TGTGCCAGTAGTATGGCCCACATCGCGAACACCGGGGAGCTGTTTTTT. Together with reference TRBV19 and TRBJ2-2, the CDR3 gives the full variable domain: DGGITQSPKYLFRKEGQNVTLSCEQNLNHDAMYWYRQDPGQGLRLIYYSQIVNDFQKGDIAEGYSVSREKKESFPLTVTSAQKNPTAFYLCASSMAHIANTGELFFGEGSRLTVL.

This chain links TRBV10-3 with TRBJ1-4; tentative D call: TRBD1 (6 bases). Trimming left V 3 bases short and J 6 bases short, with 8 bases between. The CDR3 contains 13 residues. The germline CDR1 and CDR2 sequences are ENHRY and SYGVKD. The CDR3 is CAISDRGDEKLFF. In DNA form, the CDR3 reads TGTGCCATCAGTGACAGGGGAGATGAAAAACTGTTTTTT.

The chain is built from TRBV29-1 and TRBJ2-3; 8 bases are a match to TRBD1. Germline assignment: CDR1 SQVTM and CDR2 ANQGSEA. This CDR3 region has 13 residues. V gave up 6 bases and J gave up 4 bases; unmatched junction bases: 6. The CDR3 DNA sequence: TGCAGCGTGGGGACAGGTAGCGCAGATACGCAGTATTTT. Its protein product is CSVGTGSADTQYF.